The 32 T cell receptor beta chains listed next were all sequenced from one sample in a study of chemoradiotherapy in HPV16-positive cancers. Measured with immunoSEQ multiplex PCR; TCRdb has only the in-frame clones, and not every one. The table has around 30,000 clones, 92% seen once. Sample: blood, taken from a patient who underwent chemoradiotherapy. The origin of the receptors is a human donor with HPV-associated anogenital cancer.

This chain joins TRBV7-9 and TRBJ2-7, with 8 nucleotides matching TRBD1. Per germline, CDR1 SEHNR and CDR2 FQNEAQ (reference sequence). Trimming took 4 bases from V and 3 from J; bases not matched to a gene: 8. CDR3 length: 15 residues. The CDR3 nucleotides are TGTGCCAGCAGCTCACAGAGACAGGGGATCTACGAGCAGTACTTC. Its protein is CASSSQRQGIYEQYF.

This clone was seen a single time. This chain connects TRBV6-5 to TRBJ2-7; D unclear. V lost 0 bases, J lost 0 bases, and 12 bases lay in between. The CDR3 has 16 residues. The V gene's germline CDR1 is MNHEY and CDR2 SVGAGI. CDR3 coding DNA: TGTGCCAGCAGTTACTCCCGGAAGATGAGCTCCTACGAGCAGTACTTC. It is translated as CASSYSRKMSSYEQYF.

The CDR3 region has the DNA TGTGCCAGCAGCCAATTCGATAATTCACCCCTCCACTTT. This gives the protein CASSQFDNSPLHF. This chain links TRBV16 with TRBJ1-6; D gene uncertain. CDR3 size: 13 residues. V dropped 1 base and J dropped 5 bases, with 3 bases sitting between them. Germline-derived CDR1 and CDR2 are KGHSY and FQNENV.

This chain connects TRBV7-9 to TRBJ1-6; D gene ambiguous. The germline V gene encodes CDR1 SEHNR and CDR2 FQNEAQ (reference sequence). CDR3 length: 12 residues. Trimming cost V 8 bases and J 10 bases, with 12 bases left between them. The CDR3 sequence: CASGRDYSPLHF. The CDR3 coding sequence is TGTGCCAGCGGGAGAGACTACTCACCCCTCCACTTT.

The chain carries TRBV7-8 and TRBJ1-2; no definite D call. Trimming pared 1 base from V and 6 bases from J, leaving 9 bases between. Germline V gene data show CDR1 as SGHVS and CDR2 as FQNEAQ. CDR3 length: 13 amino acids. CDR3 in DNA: TGTGCCAGCAGCTTAGTCCAAAGGGATGGCTACACCTTC. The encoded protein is CASSLVQRDGYTF.

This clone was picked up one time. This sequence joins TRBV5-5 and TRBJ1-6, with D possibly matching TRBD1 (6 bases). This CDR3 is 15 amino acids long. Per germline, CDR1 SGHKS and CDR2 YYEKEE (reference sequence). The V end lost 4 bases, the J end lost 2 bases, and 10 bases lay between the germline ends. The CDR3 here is CASSIDRPYNSPLHF. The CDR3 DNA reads TGTGCCAGCAGCATCGACAGGCCCTATAATTCACCCCTCCACTTT.

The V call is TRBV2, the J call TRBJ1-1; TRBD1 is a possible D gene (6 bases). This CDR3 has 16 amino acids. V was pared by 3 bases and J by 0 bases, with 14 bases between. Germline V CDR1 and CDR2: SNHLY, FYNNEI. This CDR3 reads CASSDRPTGMNTEAFF. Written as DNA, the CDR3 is TGTGCCAGCAGTGATCGGCCTACAGGGATGAACACTGAAGCTTTCTTT.

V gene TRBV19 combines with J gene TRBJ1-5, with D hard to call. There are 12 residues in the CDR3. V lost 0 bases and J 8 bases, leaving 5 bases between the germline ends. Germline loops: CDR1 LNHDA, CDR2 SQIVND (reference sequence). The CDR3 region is CASSIDREPQHF. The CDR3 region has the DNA TGTGCCAGTAGTATAGATCGGGAGCCCCAGCATTTT.

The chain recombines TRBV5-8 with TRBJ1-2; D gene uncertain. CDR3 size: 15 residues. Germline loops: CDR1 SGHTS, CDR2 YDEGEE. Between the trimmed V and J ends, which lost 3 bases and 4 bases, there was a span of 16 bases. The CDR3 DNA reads TGTGCCAGCAGCTATTCTGGGGAGGGAGGCTATGGCTACACCTTC. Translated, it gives CASSYSGEGGYGYTF. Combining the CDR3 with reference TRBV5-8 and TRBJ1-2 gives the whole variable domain EAGVTQSPTHLIKTRGQQATLRCSPISGHTSVYWYQQALGLGLQFLLWYDEGEERNRGNFPPRFSGRQFPNYSSELNVNALELEDSALYLCASSYSGEGGYGYTFGSGTRLTVV.

The CDR3 spells CATQLSTGQTYGYTF. The CDR3 DNA sequence: TGTGCCACCCAACTATCGACAGGACAGACATATGGCTACACCTTC. The V gene is TRBV7-9, the J gene TRBJ1-2; D may be TRBD1 (6 bases). CDR3 length: 15 amino acids. Trimming left V 10 bases short and J 5 bases short, with 23 bases between. Germline V gene lookup returns CDR1 SEHNR and CDR2 FQNEAQ (reference sequence).

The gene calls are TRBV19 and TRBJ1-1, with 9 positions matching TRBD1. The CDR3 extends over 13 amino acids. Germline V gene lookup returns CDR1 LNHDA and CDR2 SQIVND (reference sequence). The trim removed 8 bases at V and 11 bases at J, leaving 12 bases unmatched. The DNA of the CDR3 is TGTGCCAGTTGGGGACAGGGAGATGCGGGTGCTTTCTTT. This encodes CASWGQGDAGAFF.

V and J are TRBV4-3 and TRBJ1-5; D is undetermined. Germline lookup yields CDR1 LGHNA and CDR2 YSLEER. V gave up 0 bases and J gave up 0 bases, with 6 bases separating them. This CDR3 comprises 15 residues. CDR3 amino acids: CASSQEEYSNQPQHF. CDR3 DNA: TGCGCCAGCAGCCAAGAGGAGTATAGCAATCAGCCCCAGCATTTT.

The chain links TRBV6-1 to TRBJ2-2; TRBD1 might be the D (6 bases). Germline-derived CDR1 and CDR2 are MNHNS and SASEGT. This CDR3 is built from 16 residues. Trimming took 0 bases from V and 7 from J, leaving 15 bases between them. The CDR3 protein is CASSEALGQDIGELFF. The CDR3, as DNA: TGTGCCAGCAGTGAAGCGCTGGGACAAGATATCGGGGAGCTGTTTTTT.

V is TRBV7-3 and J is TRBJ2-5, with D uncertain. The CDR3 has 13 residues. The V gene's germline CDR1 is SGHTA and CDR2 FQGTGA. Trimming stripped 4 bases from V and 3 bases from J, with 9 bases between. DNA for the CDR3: TGTGCCAGCAGCTCCTTTTCGGAAGAGACCCAGTACTTC. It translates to CASSSFSEETQYF. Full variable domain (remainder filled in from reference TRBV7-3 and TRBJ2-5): GAGVSQTPSNKVTEKGKYVELRCDPISGHTALYWYRQSLGQGPEFLIYFQGTGAADDSGLPNDRFFAVRPEGSVSTLKIQRTERGDSAVYLCASSSFSEETQYFGPGTRLLVL.

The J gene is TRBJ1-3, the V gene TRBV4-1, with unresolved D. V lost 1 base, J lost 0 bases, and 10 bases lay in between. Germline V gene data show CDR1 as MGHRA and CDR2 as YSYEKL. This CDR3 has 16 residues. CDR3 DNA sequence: TGCGCCAGCAGCCAAGTAGTCGGTCGCTCTGGAAACACCATATATTTT. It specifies CASSQVVGRSGNTIYF.

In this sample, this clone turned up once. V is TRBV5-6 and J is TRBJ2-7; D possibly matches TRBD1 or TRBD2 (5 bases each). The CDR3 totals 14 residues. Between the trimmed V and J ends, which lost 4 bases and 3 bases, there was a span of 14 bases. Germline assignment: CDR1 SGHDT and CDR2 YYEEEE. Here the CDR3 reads CASSLGDGIYEQYF. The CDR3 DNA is TGTGCCAGCAGCCTGGGGGACGGGATCTACGAGCAGTACTTC.

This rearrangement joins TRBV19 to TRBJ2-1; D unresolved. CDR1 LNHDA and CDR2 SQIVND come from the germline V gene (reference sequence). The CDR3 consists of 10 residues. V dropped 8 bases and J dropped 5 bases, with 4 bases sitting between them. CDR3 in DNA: TGTGCCAGTGGGGACAATGAGCAGTTCTTC. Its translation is CASGDNEQFF.

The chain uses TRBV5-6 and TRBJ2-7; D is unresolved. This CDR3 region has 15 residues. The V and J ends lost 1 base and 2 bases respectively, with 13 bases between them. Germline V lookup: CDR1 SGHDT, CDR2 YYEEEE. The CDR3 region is CASSLWQTGTYEQYF. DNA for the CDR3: TGTGCCAGCAGCTTGTGGCAAACTGGGACCTACGAGCAGTACTTC. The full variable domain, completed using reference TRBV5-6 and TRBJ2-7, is DAGVTQSPTHLIKTRGQQVTLRCSPKSGHDTVSWYQQALGQGPQFIFQYYEEEERQRGNFPDRFSGHQFPNYSSELNVNALLLGDSALYLCASSLWQTGTYEQYFGPGTRLTVT.

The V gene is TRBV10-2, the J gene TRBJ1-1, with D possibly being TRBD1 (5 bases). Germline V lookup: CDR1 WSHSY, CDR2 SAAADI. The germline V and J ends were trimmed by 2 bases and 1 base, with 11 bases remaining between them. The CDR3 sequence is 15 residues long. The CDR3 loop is CASSEGPRGNTEAFF. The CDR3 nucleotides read TGCGCCAGCAGTGAGGGTCCTAGGGGGAACACTGAAGCTTTCTTT.

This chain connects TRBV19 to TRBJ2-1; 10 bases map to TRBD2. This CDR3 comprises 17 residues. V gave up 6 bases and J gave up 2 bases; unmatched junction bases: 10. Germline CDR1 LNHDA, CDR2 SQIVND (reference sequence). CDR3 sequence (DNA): TGTGCCAGTAGGCTAGCGGGGGTCACCGGGCCCTACAATGAGCAGTTCTTC. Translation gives CASRLAGVTGPYNEQFF.

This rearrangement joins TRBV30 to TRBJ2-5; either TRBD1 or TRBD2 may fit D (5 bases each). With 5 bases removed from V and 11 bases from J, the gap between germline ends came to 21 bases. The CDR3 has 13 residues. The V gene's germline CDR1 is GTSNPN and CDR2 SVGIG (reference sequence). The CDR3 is CAWGTGPLREQYF. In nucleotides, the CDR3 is TGTGCCTGGGGAACCGGGCCCCTCAGGGAGCAGTACTTC. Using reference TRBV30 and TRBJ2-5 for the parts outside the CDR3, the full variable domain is SQTIHQWPATLVQPVGSPLSLECTVEGTSNPNLYWYRQAAGRGLQLLFYSVGIGQISSEVPQNLSASRPQDRQFILSSKKLLLSDSGFYLCAWGTGPLREQYFGPGTRLLVL.

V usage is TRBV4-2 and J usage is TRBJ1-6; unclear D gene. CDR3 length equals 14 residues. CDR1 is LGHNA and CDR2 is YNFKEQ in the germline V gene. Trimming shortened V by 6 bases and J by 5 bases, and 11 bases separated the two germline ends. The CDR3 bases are TGTGCCAGCAGTCTCAGGATGAATAATTCACCCCTCCACTTT. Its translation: CASSLRMNNSPLHF.

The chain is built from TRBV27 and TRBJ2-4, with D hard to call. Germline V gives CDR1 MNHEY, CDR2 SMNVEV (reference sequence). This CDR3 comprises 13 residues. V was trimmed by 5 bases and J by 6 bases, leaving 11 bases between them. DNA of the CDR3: TGTGCCAGCAGTCTCCTGCCGGGAAACATTCAGTACTTC. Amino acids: CASSLLPGNIQYF.

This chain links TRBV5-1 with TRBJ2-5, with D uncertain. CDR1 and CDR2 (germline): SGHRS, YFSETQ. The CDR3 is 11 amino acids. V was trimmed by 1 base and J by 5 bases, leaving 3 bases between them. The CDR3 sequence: CASSLKETQYF. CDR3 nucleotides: TGCGCCAGCAGCTTGAAGGAGACCCAGTACTTC.

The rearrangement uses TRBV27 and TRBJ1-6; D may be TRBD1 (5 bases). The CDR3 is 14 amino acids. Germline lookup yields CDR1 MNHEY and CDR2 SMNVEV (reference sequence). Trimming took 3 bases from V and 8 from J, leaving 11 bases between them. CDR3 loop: CASSLEGRDSPLHF. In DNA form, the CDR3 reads TGTGCCAGCAGTTTGGAGGGGCGGGATTCACCCCTCCACTTT.

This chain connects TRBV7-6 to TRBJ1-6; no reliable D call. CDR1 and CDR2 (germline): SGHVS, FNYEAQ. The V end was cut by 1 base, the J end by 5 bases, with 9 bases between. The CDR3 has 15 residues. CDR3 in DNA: TGTGCCAGCAGCTTAGTGCGGGCCGATAATTCACCCCTCCACTTT. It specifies CASSLVRADNSPLHF.

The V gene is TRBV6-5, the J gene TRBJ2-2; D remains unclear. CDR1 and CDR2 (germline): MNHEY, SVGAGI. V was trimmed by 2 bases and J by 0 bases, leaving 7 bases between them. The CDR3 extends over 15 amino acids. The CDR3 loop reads CASSYRPSNTGELFF. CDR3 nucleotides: TGTGCCAGCAGTTACCGACCATCGAACACCGGGGAGCTGTTTTTT.

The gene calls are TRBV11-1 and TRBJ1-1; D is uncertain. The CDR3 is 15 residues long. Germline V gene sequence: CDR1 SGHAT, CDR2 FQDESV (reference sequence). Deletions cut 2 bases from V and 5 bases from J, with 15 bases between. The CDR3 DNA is TGTGCCAGCAGCTTATTAGGGAAAACGCGTACTGAAGCTTTCTTT. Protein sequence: CASSLLGKTRTEAFF.

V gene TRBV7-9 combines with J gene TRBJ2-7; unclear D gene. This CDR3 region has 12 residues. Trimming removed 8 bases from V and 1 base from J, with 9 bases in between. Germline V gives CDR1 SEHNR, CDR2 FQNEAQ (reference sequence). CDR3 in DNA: TGTGCCAGCGCCTTGGGGTCCTACGAGCAGTACTTC. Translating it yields CASALGSYEQYF.

This chain's CDR3 is CASSQDRRGGHEQYF. In DNA, the CDR3 is TGCGCCAGCAGCCAAGATAGGAGGGGGGGCCACGAGCAGTACTTC. The chain joins TRBV4-3 to TRBJ2-7; TRBD2 is a possible D gene (7 bases). Per germline, CDR1 LGHNA and CDR2 YSLEER. V gave up 0 bases and J gave up 5 bases, with 14 bases separating them. The CDR3 spans 15 residues.

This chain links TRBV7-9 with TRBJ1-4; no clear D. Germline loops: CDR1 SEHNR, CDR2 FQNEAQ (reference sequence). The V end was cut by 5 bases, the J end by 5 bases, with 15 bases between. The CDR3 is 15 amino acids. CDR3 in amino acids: CASSTPAGKNEKLFF. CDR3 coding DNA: TGTGCCAGCAGCACCCCAGCAGGAAAGAATGAAAAACTGTTTTTT. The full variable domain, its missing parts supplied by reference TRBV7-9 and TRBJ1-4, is DTGVSQNPRHKITKRGQNVTFRCDPISEHNRLYWYRQTLGQGPEFLTYFQNEAQLEKSRLLSDRFSAERPKGSFSTLEIQRTEQGDSAMYLCASSTPAGKNEKLFFGSGTQLSVL.

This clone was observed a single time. Here the CDR3 DNA reads TGTGCCAGCAGTTTTTGGTATAACACCGGGGAGCTGTTTTTT. Protein sequence: CASSFWYNTGELFF. This chain connects TRBV27 to TRBJ2-2, with D unresolved. The germline V and J ends were trimmed by 3 bases and 2 bases, with 7 bases remaining between them. This CDR3 spans 14 amino acids. From germline, CDR1 is MNHEY and CDR2 SMNVEV (reference sequence).